The 31 T cell receptor beta chains below come from one sample, sequenced in a study of blood T cell repertoires in COVID-19. Produced via immunoSEQ multiplex PCR; TCRdb's table is partial and in-frame only. Of fewer than 150,000 clones listed, less than 75% are singletons. Sequencing used peripheral blood. These receptors were collected from a human donor with acute or convalescent COVID-19. The donor label of this sample is uncertain.

The sample holds many counts of this clone. The J gene is TRBJ1-1, the V gene TRBV10-2; D gene uncertain. This CDR3 contains 13 residues. The germline V gene encodes CDR1 WSHSY and CDR2 SAAADI. V was trimmed by 2 bases and J by 8 bases, leaving 12 bases between them. The CDR3 region has the DNA TGCGCCAGCAGTGAGAAAGCTAGCAGGGAAGCTTTCTTT. Protein product: CASSEKASREAFF.

V is TRBV14 and J is TRBJ2-1, with D possibly matching TRBD2 (6 bases). The length of the CDR3 is 13 residues. Deletions cut 6 bases from V and 9 bases from J, with 15 bases between. Looked up from germline, CDR1 is SGHDN and CDR2 is FVKESK. The CDR3 nucleotides are TGTGCCAGCAGAAAATCGGGGGAATTTGAGCAGTTCTTC. It specifies CASRKSGEFEQFF. The whole variable domain, remainder taken from reference TRBV14 and TRBJ2-1, is EAGVTQFPSHSVIEKGQTVTLRCDPISGHDNLYWYRRVMGKEIKFLLHFVKESKQDESGMPNNRFLAERTGGTYSTLKVQPAELEDSGVYFCASRKSGEFEQFFGPGTRLTVL.

This clone appeared a single time. The chain couples TRBV28 to TRBJ1-2; D possibly corresponds to TRBD1 (6 bases). The V gene lost 2 bases and the J gene lost 2 bases, with 6 bases spanning the gap. From germline, CDR1 is MDHEN and CDR2 SYDVKM. The CDR3 contains 13 residues. CDR3 protein: CASSLQGNYGYTF. Written as DNA, the CDR3 is TGTGCCAGCAGTTTACAGGGGAACTATGGCTACACCTTC.

V and J are TRBV6-5 and TRBJ1-1; 8 bases are shared with TRBD1. V dropped 6 bases and J dropped 0; count of bases not matched to a gene: 6. The CDR3 is 15 residues long. In germline, CDR1 is MNHEY, CDR2 SVGAGI. DNA for the CDR3: TGTGCCAGCAGGCAGGGGGCGTCGGTGAACACTGAAGCTTTCTTT. Its translation: CASRQGASVNTEAFF.

J is TRBJ1-5 and V is TRBV6-5; no firm D call. This CDR3 contains 13 residues. V lost 5 bases and J 5 bases, leaving 10 bases between the germline ends. Germline CDR1 is MNHEY and CDR2 is SVGAGI. The CDR3 spells CASSPQEDQPQHF. The CDR3 DNA follows: TGTGCCAGCAGTCCCCAGGAGGATCAGCCCCAGCATTTT.

This chain's CDR3 is CSASGGGGTDTQYF. The CDR3 DNA reads TGCAGTGCTAGTGGCGGGGGGGGCACAGATACGCAGTATTTT. V and J are TRBV20-1 and TRBJ2-3, with 9 positions matching TRBD2. From germline, CDR1 is DFQATT and CDR2 SNEGSKA (reference sequence). The junction had 2 bases not matched to a gene; V was cut back by 3 bases and J by 1 base. This CDR3 contains 14 residues.

This clone was found once. The chain uses TRBV5-1 and TRBJ1-2, with TRBD1 matching over 10 bases. Germline CDR1 is SGHRS and CDR2 is YFSETQ. The CDR3 covers 14 residues. V gave up 4 bases and J gave up 3 bases; unmatched junction bases: 3. CDR3 in DNA: TGCGCCAGCAGCGTGGACAGGGGGGACTATGGCTACACCTTC. Encoded protein: CASSVDRGDYGYTF. The full variable domain, in which reference TRBV5-1 and TRBJ1-2 provide the parts outside the CDR3, is KAGVTQTPRYLIKTRGQQVTLSCSPISGHRSVSWYQQTPGQGLQFLFEYFSETQRNKGNFPGRFSGRQFSNSRSEMNVSTLELGDSALYLCASSVDRGDYGYTFGSGTRLTVV.

The chain couples TRBV6-5 to TRBJ1-3; no clear D gene. Germline V gives CDR1 MNHEY, CDR2 SVGAGI. Trimming removed 5 bases at V and 4 bases at J, with 15 bases between. The CDR3 has 15 amino acids. CDR3 DNA sequence: TGTGCCAGCAGTCCGTCTCGCAACTGGGGAAACACCATATATTTT. It specifies CASSPSRNWGNTIYF.

V gene TRBV19 combines with J gene TRBJ1-4, with 7 bases fitting TRBD1. Germline loops: CDR1 LNHDA, CDR2 SQIVND (reference sequence). The V and J ends lost 6 bases and 8 bases, in that order; junction bases with no gene match: 9. This CDR3 comprises 14 residues. The CDR3 DNA follows: TGTGCCAGTAGCGAGGTAGGGGGCGACGAAAAACTGTTTTTT. Amino acid sequence: CASSEVGGDEKLFF.

This chain connects TRBV4-2 to TRBJ2-1; 7 bases align to TRBD1. Per germline, CDR1 LGHNA and CDR2 YNFKEQ. With V trimmed by 1 base and J by 4 bases, 7 bases remained unmatched. The CDR3 consists of 16 residues. For the CDR3, the DNA is TGTGCCAGCAGCCAAGGAACCGGGACAGCTTACAATGAGCAGTTCTTC. Translating it yields CASSQGTGTAYNEQFF.

The chain employs TRBV2 and TRBJ2-7; possible D gene TRBD2, 6 bases. V lost 2 bases and J lost 4, with 12 bases in between. Germline V gene lookup returns CDR1 SNHLY and CDR2 FYNNEI. This CDR3 has 14 residues. Here the CDR3 DNA reads TGTGCCAGCAGTGAAAGTGAGGGGACTTACGAGCAGTACGTC. It encodes CASSESEGTYEQYV.

This rearrangement joins TRBV9 to TRBJ2-2, with 8 nucleotides matching TRBD2. Germline V lookup: CDR1 SGDLS, CDR2 YYNGEE. The V and J ends lost 4 bases and 1 base, in that order; junction bases with no gene match: 6. This CDR3 comprises 16 residues. The CDR3 DNA follows: TGTGCCAGCAGCCCGCGGGAGGCGGGGAACACCGGGGAGCTGTTTTTT. It specifies CASSPREAGNTGELFF.

This sequence joins TRBV2 and TRBJ1-2, with 7 bases matching TRBD1. From germline, CDR1 is SNHLY and CDR2 FYNNEI. The CDR3 extends over 13 amino acids. V trimming: 5 bases; J trimming: 2 bases; junction bases outside the gene matches: 2. The CDR3 nucleotides read TGTGCCAGCAGTCCGGGACAGAACTATGGCTACACCTTC. Protein product: CASSPGQNYGYTF.

The chain combines TRBV3-1 (or the pseudogene TRBV3-2) with TRBJ1-6, with 7 nucleotides matching TRBD1. This CDR3 has 15 amino acids. CDR1 and CDR2 (germline): LGHDT, YNNKEL (reference sequence). J lost 7 bases, V lost 1 base, and 4 bases had no gene match. The CDR3 reads CASSQAGQPNSPLHF. The CDR3 nucleotides read TGTGCCAGCAGCCAAGCGGGACAGCCGAATTCACCCCTCCACTTT.

This chain uses TRBV6-5 with TRBJ1-1; the D gene is possibly TRBD1 (6 bases). The CDR3 runs to 11 residues. The germline V and J ends were trimmed by 6 bases and 8 bases, with 10 bases remaining between them. The germline CDR1 and CDR2 sequences are MNHEY and SVGAGI. As DNA, the CDR3 is TGTGCCAGCAGACGCGACAGGGAAGCTTTCTTT. Amino acids: CASRRDREAFF.

This chain joins TRBV9 and TRBJ2-2; a weak D match, TRBD2 (7 bases). The length of the CDR3 is 14 residues. The germline V gene encodes CDR1 SGDLS and CDR2 YYNGEE. With 8 bases removed from V and 7 bases from J, the gap between germline ends came to 18 bases. The CDR3 region has the DNA TGTGCCAGTAAGGGGGGGGCCGCCAGCGGGGAGCTGTTTTTT. Protein product: CASKGGAASGELFF.

In this sample, this clone turned up many times. This sequence joins TRBV21-1 and TRBJ2-2; TRBD2 is taken as the D call from the table, unchecked against the DNA. TRBV21-1 is given as a pseudogene. CDR3 length equals 13 residues. CDR3: CASRWRFPGELFF. For the CDR3, the DNA is TGTGCCAGCAGATGGAGGTTTCCGGGGGAGCTGTTTTTT.

The chain uses TRBV5-4 and TRBJ1-4; D is unclear. The CDR3 is made up of 15 amino acids. Deletions cut 4 bases from V and 1 base from J, with 11 bases between. Germline loops: CDR1 SGHNT, CDR2 YYREEE (reference sequence). The CDR3 sequence is CASSLDGLTNEKLFF. CDR3 DNA sequence: TGTGCCAGCAGCCTGGACGGTCTAACTAATGAAAAACTGTTTTTT. The entire variable domain, with the rest obtained from reference TRBV5-4 and TRBJ1-4, is as follows: ETGVTQSPTHLIKTRGQQVTLRCSSQSGHNTVSWYQQALGQGPQFIFQYYREEENGRGNFPPRFSGLQFPNYSSELNVNALELDDSALYLCASSLDGLTNEKLFFGSGTQLSVL.

This clone appeared once. The same CDR3 can be traced to other DNA sequences in this sample. V is TRBV9 and J is TRBJ2-5; tentatively, D is TRBD1 (5 bases). Germline V gene sequence: CDR1 SGDLS, CDR2 YYNGEE. The CDR3 extends over 12 amino acids. V was pared by 3 bases and J by 4 bases, with 7 bases between. As DNA, the CDR3 is TGTGCCAGCAGCGGGGGCGGAGAGACCCAGTACTTC. This encodes CASSGGGETQYF.

This clone was seen more than once but under ten times. The chain uses TRBV6-1 and TRBJ2-1; tentative D call: TRBD1 (6 bases). This CDR3 has 14 residues. Trimming cost V 3 bases and J 4 bases, with 10 bases left between them. Germline values: CDR1 MNHNS, CDR2 SASEGT. The CDR3 reads CASSDGQRYNEQFF. The DNA for the CDR3 is TGTGCCAGCAGTGACGGACAGAGGTACAATGAGCAGTTCTTC.

The rearrangement joins TRBV10-2 to TRBJ2-2; TRBD2 might be the D (5 bases). From germline, CDR1 is WSHSY and CDR2 SAAADI. V lost 8 bases to trimming and J lost 4 bases, with 11 bases between them. The CDR3 totals 13 residues. The CDR3 DNA sequence: TGCGCCAGCTGTGGGCGGGTCACCGGGGAGCTGTTTTTT. Translation: CASCGRVTGELFF.

This chain links TRBV3-1 (or the pseudogene TRBV3-2) with TRBJ2-2; 10 bases are shared with TRBD1. J gave up 7 bases and V 0 bases, and 5 bases lay outside the gene matches. The CDR3 totals 16 residues. Germline lookup yields CDR1 LGHDT and CDR2 YNNKEL (reference sequence). The CDR3 region is CASSQEATGGGGELFF. For the CDR3, the DNA is TGTGCCAGCAGCCAAGAGGCGACAGGGGGCGGCGGGGAGCTGTTTTTT.

The J gene is TRBJ2-7, the V gene TRBV18; D is undetermined. The V end was cut by 3 bases, the J end by 3 bases, with 9 bases between. The germline gives CDR1 KGHSH, CDR2 LQKENI. The CDR3 covers 13 residues. The CDR3 region is CASSPQYGYEQYF. Written as DNA, the CDR3 is TGTGCCAGCTCACCCCAATACGGCTACGAGCAGTACTTC.

The count of this clone is one. The rearrangement uses TRBV28 and TRBJ1-2; perhaps TRBD1 as D (6 bases). Germline V gene lookup returns CDR1 MDHEN and CDR2 SYDVKM. The germline V and J ends were trimmed by 6 bases and 5 bases, with 13 bases remaining between them. CDR3 length: 13 amino acids. In nucleotides, the CDR3 is TGTGCCAGCAGCCTACAGGGTTGGTATGGCTACACCTTC. Translation gives CASSLQGWYGYTF.

This clone was observed a single time. This chain joins TRBV9 and TRBJ2-1; D not resolved. This CDR3 spans 12 amino acids. CDR1 is SGDLS, CDR2 YYNGEE, per germline. V lost 6 bases and J 5 bases, leaving 9 bases between the germline ends. The CDR3 DNA sequence: TGTGCCAGCAAGGAGTGGGACAATGAGCAGTTCTTC. As protein: CASKEWDNEQFF.

J is TRBJ2-7 and V is TRBV19, with D maybe TRBD2 (6 bases). Germline CDR1 is LNHDA and CDR2 is SQIVND (reference sequence). The CDR3 is made up of 13 amino acids. V dropped 8 bases and J dropped 2 bases, with 13 bases sitting between them. CDR3 sequence: CASAGTATYEQYF. The CDR3 DNA reads TGTGCCAGTGCCGGGACTGCAACCTACGAGCAGTACTTC.

By sample share, this clone is medium-sized (0.01 to 0.1%). The V call is TRBV6-5, the J call TRBJ1-5, with D tentatively TRBD1 (6 bases). This CDR3 has 15 amino acids. V was shortened by 0 bases and J by 4 bases, with 10 bases between the two germline ends. Germline CDR1 is MNHEY and CDR2 is SVGAGI. The CDR3 nucleotides read TGTGCCAGCAGTTACTCCCCCCAGGGGAATCAGCCCCAGCATTTT. This gives the protein CASSYSPQGNQPQHF.

This chain's CDR3 is CASSLAAENTEAFF. CDR3 nucleotide sequence: TGCGCCAGCAGCTTGGCTGCAGAGAACACTGAAGCTTTCTTT. The chain joins TRBV5-1 to TRBJ1-1; the D is unclear. Germline CDR1 reads SGHRS; CDR2 reads YFSETQ. The V end lost 0 bases, the J end lost 1 base, and 7 bases lay between the germline ends. The length of the CDR3 is 14 residues.

The chain uses TRBV28 and TRBJ2-7; 7 bases are shared with TRBD1. CDR3 length equals 12 residues. The V segment lost 6 bases and the J segment 6 bases; nucleotides outside the gene matches: 5. Looked up from germline, CDR1 is MDHEN and CDR2 is SYDVKM. CDR3 in DNA: TGTGCCAGCAGACAAACAGGGGTCGAGCAGTACTTC. Its translation: CASRQTGVEQYF. Filled out from reference TRBV28 and TRBJ2-7, the complete variable domain reads DVKVTQSSRYLVKRTGEKVFLECVQDMDHENMFWYRQDPGLGLRLIYFSYDVKMKEKGDIPEGYSVSREKKERFSLILESASTNQTSMYLCASRQTGVEQYFGPGTRLTVT.

The chain joins TRBV5-1 to TRBJ2-2, with D perhaps TRBD1 (6 bases). The V gene's germline CDR1 is SGHRS and CDR2 YFSETQ. The CDR3 runs to 13 residues. With 4 bases removed from V and 8 bases from J, the gap between germline ends came to 12 bases. The CDR3 loop reads CASSPDRRGELFF. The CDR3 nucleotides read TGCGCCAGCAGCCCCGACAGGCGAGGGGAGCTGTTTTTT.

The chain couples TRBV12-3 or TRBV12-4 to TRBJ2-2; D unclear. This CDR3 region has 12 residues. The V gene lost 3 bases and the J gene lost 6 bases, with 5 bases spanning the gap. The CDR3 DNA reads as TGTGCCAGCAGTTTTCTAGCCGGGGAGCTGTTTTTT. It specifies CASSFLAGELFF.